This is a list of T cell receptor beta chains from one sample in a study of long-term antiretroviral therapy in people with HIV. The table came from immunoSEQ multiplex PCR; TCRdb's copy has only in-frame clones and leaves some out. This sample carries under 45,000 clones, roughly 90% of them seen once, and the ten largest clones take about 4%. This material consisted of unsorted PBMCs, taken 1.2 years after starting antiretroviral therapy. Receptor source: a woman aged 50 to 60 with HIV. CDR3s include the opening cysteine and the closing phenylalanine or tryptophan. The D gene is left open where the match is weak. For some rows the clone size is stated as once, few or many, or as a class when expanded; others skip it.

TRBJ1-3 | - | TRBV20-1 | - | TGCAGTGCTGGGACTGGAAACACCATATATTTT | CSAGTGNTIYF
TRBJ2-3 | - | TRBV7-2 | - | TGTGCCCGTCGGGGCAGGGGAACAGATACGCAGTATTTT | CARRGRGTDTQYF
TRBJ2-2 | - | TRBV11-2 | TRBD2 | TGTGCCAGCAGCTTAGATCGCGGGGGGGCCCCCGGGGAGCTGTTTTTT | CASSLDRGGAPGELFF
TRBJ2-2 | - | TRBV5-1 | - | TGCGCCAGCAGCTTGGCTTTGGGGGCGAGGGCCGGGGAGCTGTTTTTT | CASSLALGARAGELFF
TRBJ2-1 | - | TRBV27 | - | TGTGCCAGCAGTCCATCTAGGTTGTCCTACAATGAGCAGTTCTTC | CASSPSRLSYNEQFF
TRBJ1-6 | - | TRBV5-1 | TRBD1 | TGCGCCAGCAGCTTGGCCCGGGACAGCGATTCACCCCTCCACTTT | CASSLARDSDSPLHF
TRBJ1-1 | - | TRBV19 | TRBD1 | TGTGCCGTGGGAGGGGGCCACTGGAGCGGCACTGAAGCTTTCTTT | CAVGGGHWSGTEAFF
TRBJ2-2 | - | TRBV6-1 | TRBD1 | TGTGCCAGCAGTTCCGGGACAGGGTTCACCGGGGAGCTGTTTTTT | CASSSGTGFTGELFF
TRBJ2-2 | - | TRBV4-3 | - | TGCGCCAGCAGCGAGGGGGGCGGGGAGCTGTTTTTT | CASSEGGGELFF
TRBJ1-2 | - | TRBV7-9 | - | TGTGCCAGCAGCCTACAGGAGACGCCTAACTATGGCTACACCTTC | CASSLQETPNYGYTF
TRBJ1-1 | - | TRBV14 | - | TGTGCCAGCAGCCAAGATCAATTAGGTAGGAAAGCTTTCTTT | CASSQDQLGRKAFF
TRBJ1-1 | - | TRBV5-1 | - | TGCGCCAGCAGCTCCGAGGGGGTCGGTGAAGCTTTCTTT | CASSSEGVGEAFF
TRBJ1-2 | - | TRBV7-8 | - | TGTGCCAGCAGCTTAGTACAGGGAGGTAACTATGGCTACACCTTC | CASSLVQGGNYGYTF
TRBJ1-6 | - | TRBV4-2 | TRBD1 | TGTGCCAGCAGCCAAGATCTCGAGACAGGGGTATCACCCCTCCACTTT | CASSQDLETGVSPLHF
TRBJ1-3 | few | TRBV7-8 | - | TGTGCCAGCAGCCAAATGCCCTCTGGAAACACCATATATTTT | CASSQMPSGNTIYF
TRBJ2-3 | - | TRBV5-4 | TRBD2 | TGTGCCAGCAGCTCTCGGACTAGCCAAACCGATACGCAGTATTTT | CASSSRTSQTDTQYF
TRBJ2-3 | once | TRBV4-2 | - | TGTGCCAGCAGCCAAGGACAGGGAGGGGATACGCAGTATTTT | CASSQGQGGDTQYF
TRBJ1-6 | - | TRBV4-1 | - | TGCGCCAGCAGCCAAGGGCGGGATGGGTCACCCCTCCACTTT | CASSQGRDGSPLHF
TRBJ1-2 | - | TRBV11-2 | - | TGTGCCAGCAGCTTATCCGGACAGACGGATGGCTACACCTTC | CASSLSGQTDGYTF
TRBJ2-3 | - | TRBV10-3 | TRBD2 | TGTGCCATCGGGGGGGTGGCCAGCACAGATACGCAGTATTTT | CAIGGVASTDTQYF
TRBJ1-1 | - | TRBV7-9 | - | TGTGCCAGCAGTGAGCTGAACACTGAAGCTTTCTTT | CASSELNTEAFF
TRBJ2-7 | - | TRBV5-1 | - | TGCGCCAGCAGCTTAACTACAGGGTCATACTCCTACGAGCAGTACTTC | CASSLTTGSYSYEQYF
TRBJ1-6 | - | TRBV7-9 | TRBD1 | TGTGCCAGCAGCCCAGACAGGGCGGGTTCACCCCTCCACTTT | CASSPDRAGSPLHF
TRBJ2-7 | - | TRBV27 | TRBD2 | TGTGCCAGCAGTTTTAGCGGGGCCTACGAGCAGTACTTC | CASSFSGAYEQYF
TRBJ2-1 | - | TRBV10-1 | TRBD1 | TGCGCCAGCAGTGAGTCAGGGGGTACGGACAGGTTATACAATGAGCAGTTCTTC | CASSESGGTDRLYNEQFF
TRBJ2-1 | - | TRBV2 | - | TGTGCCAGTCAAGGGACTGGGGGGAATGAGCAGTTCTTC | CASQGTGGNEQFF
TRBJ1-4 | - | TRBV5-1 | TRBD1 | TGCGCCAGCAGCTTGGATGGAAGACAGGGGAAGGGTGAAAAACTGTTTTTT | CASSLDGRQGKGEKLFF
TRBJ1-6 | - | TRBV9 | - | TGTGCCAGCAGCGAGAGATCCGACGCAGATAATTCACCCCTCCACTTT | CASSERSDADNSPLHF
TRBJ2-4 | once | TRBV4-3 | - | TGCGCCAGCAGCCAAGATTTGACGGCAGGATCAGCCAAAAACATTCAGTACTTC | CASSQDLTAGSAKNIQYF
TRBJ1-1 | - | TRBV10-3 | - | TGTGCCATCAGCAGGGATTATACTGAAGCTTTCTTT | CAISRDYTEAFF
TRBJ1-2 | few | TRBV30 | TRBD1 | TGTGCCTGGAGTGTGAGGCAGGGGGTTAGAGATGGCTACACCTTC | CAWSVRQGVRDGYTF
TRBJ1-2 | - | TRBV18 | TRBD1 | TGTGCCAGCTCACCGGCGGCAGGGGGTTTCTATGGCTACACCTTC | CASSPAAGGFYGYTF
TRBJ1-5 | - | TRBV7-8 | - | TGTGCCAGCAGCTTAGATTGGGGGACTTTAGCGGTTCAGCCCCAGCATTTT | CASSLDWGTLAVQPQHF
TRBJ2-2 | - | TRBV10-3 | TRBD1 | TGTGCCATCAAAGGACAGGTGAACACCGGGGAGCTGTTTTTT | CAIKGQVNTGELFF
TRBJ1-1 | - | TRBV6-1 | TRBD1 | TGTGCCAGCACCTACTCAGGGGGGAACACTGAAGCTTTCTTT | CASTYSGGNTEAFF
TRBJ1-5 | - | TRBV11-2 | TRBD1 | TGTGCCAGCAGCTTAGAGGGACAGGTCGGGCAGCCCCAGCATTTT | CASSLEGQVGQPQHF
TRBJ1-1 | once | TRBV30 | TRBD1 | TGTGCCTGGAGCCAGGGGGGGAATAGCGCTGAAGCTTTCTTT | CAWSQGGNSAEAFF
TRBJ2-5 | - | TRBV4-2 | - | TGTGCCAGCAGCCAAGATAGTCAGGCTCAAGAGACCCAGTACTTC | CASSQDSQAQETQYF
TRBJ2-1 | - | TRBV7-7 | TRBD2 | TGTGCTAGCAGCATTAGCGGGGGGGCGAATGAGCAGTTCTTC | CASSISGGANEQFF
TRBJ2-2 | once | TRBV7-2 | - | TGTGCCAGCAGCTTGTGGGACACTAGGTCCGGGGAGCTGTTTTTT | CASSLWDTRSGELFF
TRBJ1-6 | - | TRBV6-5 | - | TGTGCCAGCAGTTACTCGATTACGGTTAATAATTCACCCCTCCACTTT | CASSYSITVNNSPLHF
TRBJ2-2 | few | TRBV27 | TRBD2 | TGTGCCAGAAATACTAGCGGGGGTGAGAACACCGGGGAGCTGTTTTTT | CARNTSGGENTGELFF
TRBJ2-1 | - | TRBV12-5 | TRBD2 | TGTGCTAGTGGTTTGGTACCGGGGGGAGGGAATGAGCAGTTCTTC | CASGLVPGGGNEQFF
TRBJ2-3 | - | TRBV25-1 | TRBD1 | TGTGCCAGCAGCACCGGGACAGGGGGTAGTTTTAGCACAGATACGCAGTATTTT | CASSTGTGGSFSTDTQYF
TRBJ2-5 | few | TRBV7-3 | - | TGTGCCAGCAGCTTAAGGTTTACGGGGCAGCGGGAGACCCAGTACTTC | CASSLRFTGQRETQYF
TRBJ2-2 | - | TRBV10-3 | - | TGTGCCATCAGTGAGTGGGAAGATACCGGGGAGCTGTTTTTT | CAISEWEDTGELFF
TRBJ2-2 | - | TRBV29-1 | - | TGCAGCGTTCTGTCCCGTGGCGGAGGCGGGGAGCTGTTTTTT | CSVLSRGGGGELFF
TRBJ2-7 | - | TRBV18 | - | TGTGCCAGCTCACCGACCCTTTACGAGCAGTACTTC | CASSPTLYEQYF
TRBJ1-3 | once | TRBV12-5 | - | TGTGCTAGTGGTTTGGGGCCGGGGGTAGTATATTTT | CASGLGPGVVYF
TRBJ1-4 | - | TRBV18 | - | TGTGCCAGCTCACCAAATGAAAAACTGTTTTTT | CASSPNEKLFF
TRBJ1-4 | - | TRBV10-3 | TRBD1 | TGTGCCATCAGTGAGTCGAGGACAGGGGGTGATGAAAAACTGTTTTTT | CAISESRTGGDEKLFF